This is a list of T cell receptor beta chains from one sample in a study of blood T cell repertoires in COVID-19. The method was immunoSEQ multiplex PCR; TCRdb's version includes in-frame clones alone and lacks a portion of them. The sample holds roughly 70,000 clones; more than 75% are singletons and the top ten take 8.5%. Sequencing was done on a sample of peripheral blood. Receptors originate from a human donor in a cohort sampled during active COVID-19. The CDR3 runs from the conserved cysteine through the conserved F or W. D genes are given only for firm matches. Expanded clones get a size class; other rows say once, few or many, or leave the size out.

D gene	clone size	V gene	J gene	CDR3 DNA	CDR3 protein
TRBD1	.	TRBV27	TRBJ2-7	TGTGCCAGCAGTCTGGGACAGGGGGTTGCCTACGAGCAGTACTTC	CASSLGQGVAYEQYF
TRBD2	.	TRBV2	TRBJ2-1	TGTGCCAGCAGTGAAGAGGCAGGAGGACTAGCGGGCCCGAGCTCCTACAATGAGCAGTTCTTC	CASSEEAGGLAGPSSYNEQFF
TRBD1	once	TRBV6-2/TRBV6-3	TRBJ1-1	TGTGCCAGCAGTTACCCCCGGGACAGGGCAACTGAAGCTTTCTTT	CASSYPRDRATEAFF
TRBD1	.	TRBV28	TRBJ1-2	TGTGCCAGCCTGCCGACAGGGTCCTATGGCTACACCTTC	CASLPTGSYGYTF
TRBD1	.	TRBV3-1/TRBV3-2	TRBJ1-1	TGTGCCAGCAGCCTCGGACAGGGGGGCACTGAAGCTTTCTTT	CASSLGQGGTEAFF
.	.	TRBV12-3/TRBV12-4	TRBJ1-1	TGTGCCAGCAGTTTCTTGGGAGGCGCTGAAGCTTTCTTT	CASSFLGGAEAFF
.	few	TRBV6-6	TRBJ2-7	TGTGCCAGCAGTGTTCTAAGTTCAGAGCAGTACTTC	CASSVLSSEQYF
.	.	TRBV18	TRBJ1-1	TGTGCCAGCTCACCGAAGGACGGGGGGAACACTGAAGCTTTCTTT	CASSPKDGGNTEAFF
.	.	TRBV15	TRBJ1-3	TGTGCCACCAGCAGAGATAGCGGGGGCTCTGGAAACACCATATATTTT	CATSRDSGGSGNTIYF
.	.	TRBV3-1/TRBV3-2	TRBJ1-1	TGTGCCAGCAGCCAAGCGGACAGGAACACTGAAGCTTTCTTT	CASSQADRNTEAFF
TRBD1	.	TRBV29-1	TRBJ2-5	TGCAGCGTGGACAGGGGCCAAGAGACCCAGTACTTC	CSVDRGQETQYF
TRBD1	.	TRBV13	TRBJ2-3	TGTGCCAGCAGGGACAGGGGAGGATCAGATACGCAGTATTTT	CASRDRGGSDTQYF
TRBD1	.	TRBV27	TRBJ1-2	TGTGCCAGCAGCTCCGGGACAGGGGGCAATGGCTACACCTTC	CASSSGTGGNGYTF
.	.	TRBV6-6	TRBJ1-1	TGTGCCAGCAGTAACCCAGGGAACACTGAAGCTTTCTTT	CASSNPGNTEAFF
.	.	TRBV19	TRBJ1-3	TGTGCCAGTAGTAATTCGGGAAGCTCTGGAAACACCATATATTTT	CASSNSGSSGNTIYF
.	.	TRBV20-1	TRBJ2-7	TGCAGTGCTAGTACGGGGAGCGAGCAGTACTTC	CSASTGSEQYF
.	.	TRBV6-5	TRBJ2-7	TGTGCCAGCAGTTACCGTATCGTAGACACAATCTACGAGCAGTACTTC	CASSYRIVDTIYEQYF
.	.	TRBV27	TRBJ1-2	TGTGCCAGCAGAACAGGACCCTATGGCTACACCTTC	CASRTGPYGYTF
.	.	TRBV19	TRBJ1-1	TGTGCCAGTAGTATATCAATGCGGGGGTCCACTGAAGCTTTCTTT	CASSISMRGSTEAFF
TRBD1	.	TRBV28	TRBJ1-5	TGTGCCACCGCGGGACAGGGAAGCAATCAGCCCCAGCATTTT	CATAGQGSNQPQHF
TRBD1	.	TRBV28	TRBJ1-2	TGTGCCAGCAGTTTACGATCCTGGACAGGGACCTATGGCTACACCTTC	CASSLRSWTGTYGYTF
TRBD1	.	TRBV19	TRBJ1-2	TGTGCCAGTAGGGATTTACAGGGGAACTATGGCTACACCTTC	CASRDLQGNYGYTF
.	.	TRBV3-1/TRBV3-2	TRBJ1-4	TGTGCCAGCAGCCAAGTCTTAAGCCAGGGTAGAGAAAAACTGTTTTTT	CASSQVLSQGREKLFF
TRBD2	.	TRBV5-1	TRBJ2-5	TGCGCCAGCAGCCCCACTCCGACTAGCGGGGGTTTTAAAGAGACCCAGTACTTC	CASSPTPTSGGFKETQYF
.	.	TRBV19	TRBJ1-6	TGTGCCACCCAGGGGAATTCACCCCTCCACTTT	CATQGNSPLHF
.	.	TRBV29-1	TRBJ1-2	TGCAGCTACGAAGGGGCCTATGGCTACACCTTC	CSYEGAYGYTF
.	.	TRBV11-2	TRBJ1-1	TGTGCCAGCAGCCGCCAAGGGGCTGAAGCTTTCTTT	CASSRQGAEAFF
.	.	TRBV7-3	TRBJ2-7	TGTGCCAGCAGCCTCCCTTTCCCCTACGAGCAGTACTTC	CASSLPFPYEQYF
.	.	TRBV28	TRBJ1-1	TGTGCCAGCAAGGACACCCCGAACACTGAAGCTTTCTTT	CASKDTPNTEAFF
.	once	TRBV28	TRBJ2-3	TGTGCCAGCAGTTCCATTCAGGGCAACCCCACAGATACGCAGTATTTT	CASSSIQGNPTDTQYF
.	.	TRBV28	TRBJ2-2	TGTGCCAGCAGTTTATACAGCAGGGAATATGGGGAGCTGTTTTTT	CASSLYSREYGELFF
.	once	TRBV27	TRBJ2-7	TGTGCCAGCTCCCAGGGGTCCTACGAGCAGTACTTC	CASSQGSYEQYF
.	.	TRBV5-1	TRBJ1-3	TGCGCCAGCAGCTTGGTGTCTGGCGGGAGAGGAAACACCATATATTTT	CASSLVSGGRGNTIYF
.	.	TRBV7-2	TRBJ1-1	TGTGCCAGCAGCTTCCCGAACCGAGGGAGCACTGAAGCTTTCTTT	CASSFPNRGSTEAFF
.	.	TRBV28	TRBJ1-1	TGTGCCAGCAGTTCCTCGACAGTTAACACTGAAGCTTTCTTT	CASSSSTVNTEAFF
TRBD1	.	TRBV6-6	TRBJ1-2	TGTGCCTCCTCGCAGGGGGCTACTAACTATGGCTACACCTTC	CASSQGATNYGYTF
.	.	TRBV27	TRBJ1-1	TGTGCCAGCAGCCTACAGGGAAGCACTGAAGCTTTCTTT	CASSLQGSTEAFF
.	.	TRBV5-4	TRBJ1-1	TGTGCCAGCAGCGTCGATAGCACAGGACGGGACACTGAAGCTTTCTTT	CASSVDSTGRDTEAFF
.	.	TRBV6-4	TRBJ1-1	TGTGCCAGCAGCCCTTCCCCAGGAAACACTGAAGCTTTCTTT	CASSPSPGNTEAFF
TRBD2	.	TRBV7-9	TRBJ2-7	TGTGCCAGCCGGGGGGGCTCTCACGAGCAGTACTTC	CASRGGSHEQYF
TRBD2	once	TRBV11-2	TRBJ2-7	TGTGCCAGCAGCTCGAGAGGTGGGGGGGGGATCTACGAGCAGTACTTC	CASSSRGGGGIYEQYF
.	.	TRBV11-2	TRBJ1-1	TGTGCCAGCAGCTTGGGTCTTCGGCGGAGACCGAACACTGAAGCTTTCTTT	CASSLGLRRRPNTEAFF
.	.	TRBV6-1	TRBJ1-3	TGTGCCAGCAGTGCTACAGGGTACTACTCTGGAAACACCATATATTTT	CASSATGYYSGNTIYF
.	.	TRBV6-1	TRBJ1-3	TGTGCCAGCAGTGAGGGGGCAGGATTTCCCTCTGGAAACACCATATATTTT	CASSEGAGFPSGNTIYF
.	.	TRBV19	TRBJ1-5	TGTGCCAGTAGTATAATGGCTCCGGGTCAGCCCCAGCATTTT	CASSIMAPGQPQHF
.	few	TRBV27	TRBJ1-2	TGTGCCAGCCGCGAGTTGGGTGACGGAGATGGCTACACCTTC	CASRELGDGDGYTF
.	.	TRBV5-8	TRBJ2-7	TGTGCCAGCAAATCCAGGGCTGATTACGAGCAGTACTTC	CASKSRADYEQYF
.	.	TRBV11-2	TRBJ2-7	TGTGCCAGCAGCTGGGACATGGGATCCTACGAGCAGTACTTC	CASSWDMGSYEQYF
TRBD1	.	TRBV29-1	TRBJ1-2	TGCAGCGTTGAAGGTCCGGGACAGGGGGCGCTTGGCTACACCTTC	CSVEGPGQGALGYTF
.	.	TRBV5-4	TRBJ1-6	TGTGCCAGCAGCTTGGACAGGGTGGGGGATAATTCACCCCTCCACTTT	CASSLDRVGDNSPLHF
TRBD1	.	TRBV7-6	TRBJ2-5	TGTGCCAGCAGCCCCCGGACAGGGCAGTACCAAGAGACCCAGTACTTC	CASSPRTGQYQETQYF
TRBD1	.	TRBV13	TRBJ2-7	TGTGCCAGCAGCTCTCGGACAGGGGTCTCCTACGAGCAGTACTTC	CASSSRTGVSYEQYF
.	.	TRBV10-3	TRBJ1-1	TGTGCCATCTCAAAACTCGAGGGGGCTGAAGCTTTCTTT	CAISKLEGAEAFF